The entry below gives a single T cell receptor beta chain sequence along with its context. The ends were cut back, 5 bases at V and 2 bases at J, with 16 bases in the middle. The CDR3 loop spans 15 amino acids. Looked up from germline, CDR1 is MNHNS and CDR2 is SASEGT. The data derive from a study of long-term antiretroviral therapy in people with HIV. They ran version v3.0 of the immunoSEQ assay at survey level. The assay was immunoSEQ multiplex PCR, and TCRdb's table has in-frame clones only and misses some. Among under 50,000 clones listed, about 94% were seen once. The sample was unsorted PBMCs, taken 9.2 years after starting antiretroviral therapy. V and J are TRBV6-1 and TRBJ2-7, with D possibly TRBD1 on 6 matching bases. The source of this sequence is a man younger than 45 with HIV. In nucleotides, the CDR3 is TGTGCCAGCAGTAAAAACAGGGATAGGACCTACGAGCAGTACTTC. It codes for CASSKNRDRTYEQYF.